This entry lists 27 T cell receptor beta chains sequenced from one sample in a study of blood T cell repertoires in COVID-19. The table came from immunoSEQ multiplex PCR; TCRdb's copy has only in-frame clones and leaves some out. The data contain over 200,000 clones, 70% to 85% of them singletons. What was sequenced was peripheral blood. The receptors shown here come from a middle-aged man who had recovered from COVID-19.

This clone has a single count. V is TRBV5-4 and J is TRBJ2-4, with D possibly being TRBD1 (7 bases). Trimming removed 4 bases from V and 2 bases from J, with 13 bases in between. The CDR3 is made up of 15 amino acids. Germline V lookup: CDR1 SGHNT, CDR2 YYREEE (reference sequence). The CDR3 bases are TGTGCCAGCAGCCTGCAGGGGGGAACCAAAAACATTCAGTACTTC. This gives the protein CASSLQGGTKNIQYF. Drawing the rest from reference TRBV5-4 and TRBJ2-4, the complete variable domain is ETGVTQSPTHLIKTRGQQVTLRCSSQSGHNTVSWYQQALGQGPQFIFQYYREEENGRGNFPPRFSGLQFPNYSSELNVNALELDDSALYLCASSLQGGTKNIQYFGAGTRLSVL.

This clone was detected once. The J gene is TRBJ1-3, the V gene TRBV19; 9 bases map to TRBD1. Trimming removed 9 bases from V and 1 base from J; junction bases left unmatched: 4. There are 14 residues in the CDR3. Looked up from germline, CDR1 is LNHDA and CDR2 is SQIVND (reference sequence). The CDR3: CASRDRVSGNTIYF. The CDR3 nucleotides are TGTGCCAGCAGGGACAGGGTTTCTGGAAACACCATATATTTT.

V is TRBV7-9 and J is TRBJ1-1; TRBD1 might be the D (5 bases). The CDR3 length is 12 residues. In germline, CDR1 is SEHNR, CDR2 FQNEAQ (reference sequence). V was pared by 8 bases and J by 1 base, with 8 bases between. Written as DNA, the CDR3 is TGTGCCAGCGGACATAGGAACACTGAAGCTTTCTTT. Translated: CASGHRNTEAFF. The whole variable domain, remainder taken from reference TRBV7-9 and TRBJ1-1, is DTGVSQNPRHKITKRGQNVTFRCDPISEHNRLYWYRQTLGQGPEFLTYFQNEAQLEKSRLLSDRFSAERPKGSFSTLEIQRTEQGDSAMYLCASGHRNTEAFFGQGTRLTVV.

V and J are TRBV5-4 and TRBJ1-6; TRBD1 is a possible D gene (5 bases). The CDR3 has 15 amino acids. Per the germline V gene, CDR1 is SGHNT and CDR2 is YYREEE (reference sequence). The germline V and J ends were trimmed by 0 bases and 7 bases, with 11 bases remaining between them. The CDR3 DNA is TGTGCCAGCAGCTTGGGGCAGGGAATAAATTCACCCCTCCACTTT. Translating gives CASSLGQGINSPLHF.

CDR3 sequence reads: CASRGQGSTDTQYF. DNA of the CDR3: TGTGCCAGCAGAGGACAGGGCTCCACAGATACGCAGTATTTT. V and J are TRBV6-5 and TRBJ2-3; 8 bases map to TRBD1. V dropped 6 bases and J dropped 2; count of bases not matched to a gene: 4. The V gene's germline CDR1 is MNHEY and CDR2 SVGAGI. CDR3 length: 14 residues.

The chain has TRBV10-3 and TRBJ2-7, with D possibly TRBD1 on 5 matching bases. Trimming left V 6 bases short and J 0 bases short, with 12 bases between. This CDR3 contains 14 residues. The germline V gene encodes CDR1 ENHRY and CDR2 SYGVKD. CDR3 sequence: CAISSDKSSYEQYF. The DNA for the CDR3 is TGTGCCATCAGCTCGGACAAGAGCTCCTACGAGCAGTACTTC.

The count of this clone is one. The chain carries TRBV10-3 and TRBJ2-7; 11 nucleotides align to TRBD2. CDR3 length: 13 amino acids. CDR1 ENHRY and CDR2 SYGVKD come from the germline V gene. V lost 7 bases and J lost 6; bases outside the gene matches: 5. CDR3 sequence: CAITSSGRSEQYF. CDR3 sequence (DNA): TGTGCCATCACTTCTAGCGGGAGGTCCGAGCAGTACTTC.

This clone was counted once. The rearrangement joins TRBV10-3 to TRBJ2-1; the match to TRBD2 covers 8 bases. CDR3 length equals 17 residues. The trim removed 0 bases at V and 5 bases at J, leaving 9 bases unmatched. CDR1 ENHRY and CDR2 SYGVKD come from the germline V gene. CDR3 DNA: TGTGCCATCAGTGAGTCAATTAGCGGGGTCTACGACAATGAGCAGTTCTTC. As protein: CAISESISGVYDNEQFF.

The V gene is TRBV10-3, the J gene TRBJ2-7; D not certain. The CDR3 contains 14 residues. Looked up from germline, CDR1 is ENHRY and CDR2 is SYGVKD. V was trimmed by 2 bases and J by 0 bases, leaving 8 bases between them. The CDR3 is CAISETLSSYEQYF. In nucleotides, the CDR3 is TGTGCCATCAGTGAGACCCTGAGCTCCTACGAGCAGTACTTC.

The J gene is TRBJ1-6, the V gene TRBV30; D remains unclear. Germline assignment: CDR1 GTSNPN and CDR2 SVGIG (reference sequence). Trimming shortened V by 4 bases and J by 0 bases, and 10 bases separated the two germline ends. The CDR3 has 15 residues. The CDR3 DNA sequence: TGTGCCTGGAAAGGAGGGAGCTCCTATAATTCACCCCTCCACTTT. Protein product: CAWKGGSSYNSPLHF.

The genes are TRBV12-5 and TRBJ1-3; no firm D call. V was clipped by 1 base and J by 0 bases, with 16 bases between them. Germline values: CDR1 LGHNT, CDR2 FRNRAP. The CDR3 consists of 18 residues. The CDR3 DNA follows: TGTGCTAGTGGTTTGGGTTCAGGCTCCCTCGTCTCTGGAAACACCATATATTTT. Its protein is CASGLGSGSLVSGNTIYF.

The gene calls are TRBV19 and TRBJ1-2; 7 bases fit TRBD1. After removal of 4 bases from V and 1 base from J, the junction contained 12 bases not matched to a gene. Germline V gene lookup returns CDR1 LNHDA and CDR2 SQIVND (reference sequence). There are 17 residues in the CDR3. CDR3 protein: CASSTLPGQSINYGYTF. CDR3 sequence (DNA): TGTGCCAGTAGTACACTGCCGGGACAGTCTATTAACTATGGCTACACCTTC.

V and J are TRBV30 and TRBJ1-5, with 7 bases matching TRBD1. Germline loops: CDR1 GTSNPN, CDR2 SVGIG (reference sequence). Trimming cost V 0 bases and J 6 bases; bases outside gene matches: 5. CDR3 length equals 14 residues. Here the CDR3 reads CAWSVTGRGQPQHF. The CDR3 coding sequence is TGTGCCTGGAGTGTGACAGGGCGGGGTCAGCCCCAGCATTTT. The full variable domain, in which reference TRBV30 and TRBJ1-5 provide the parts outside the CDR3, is SQTIHQWPATLVQPVGSPLSLECTVEGTSNPNLYWYRQAAGRGLQLLFYSVGIGQISSEVPQNLSASRPQDRQFILSSKKLLLSDSGFYLCAWSVTGRGQPQHFGDGTRLSIL.

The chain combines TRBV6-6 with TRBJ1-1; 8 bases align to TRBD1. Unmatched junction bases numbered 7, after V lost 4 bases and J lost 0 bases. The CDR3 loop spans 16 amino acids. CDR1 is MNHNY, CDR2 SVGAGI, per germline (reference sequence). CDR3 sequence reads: CASSFRWTGMNTEAFF. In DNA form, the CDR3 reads TGTGCCAGCAGTTTTAGATGGACAGGGATGAACACTGAAGCTTTCTTT.

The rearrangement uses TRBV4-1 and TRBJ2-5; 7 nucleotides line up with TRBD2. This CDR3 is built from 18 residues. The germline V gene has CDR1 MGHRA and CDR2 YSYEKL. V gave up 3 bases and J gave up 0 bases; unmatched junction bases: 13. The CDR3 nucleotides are TGCGCCAGCAGCCACGACGGGGGGAGTATAAAGTACCAAGAGACCCAGTACTTC. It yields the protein CASSHDGGSIKYQETQYF.

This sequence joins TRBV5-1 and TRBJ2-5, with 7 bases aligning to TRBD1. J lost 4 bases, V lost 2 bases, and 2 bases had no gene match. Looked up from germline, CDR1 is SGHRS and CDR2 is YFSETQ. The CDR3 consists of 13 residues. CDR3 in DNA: TGCGCCAGCAGCTTAGGGGGCACAGAGACCCAGTACTTC. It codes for CASSLGGTETQYF.

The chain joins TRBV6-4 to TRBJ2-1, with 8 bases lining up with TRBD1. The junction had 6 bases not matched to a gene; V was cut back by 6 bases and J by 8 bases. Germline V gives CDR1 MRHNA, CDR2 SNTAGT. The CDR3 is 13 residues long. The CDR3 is CASSQQGGHEQFF. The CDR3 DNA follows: TGTGCCAGCAGCCAACAGGGGGGACATGAGCAGTTCTTC.

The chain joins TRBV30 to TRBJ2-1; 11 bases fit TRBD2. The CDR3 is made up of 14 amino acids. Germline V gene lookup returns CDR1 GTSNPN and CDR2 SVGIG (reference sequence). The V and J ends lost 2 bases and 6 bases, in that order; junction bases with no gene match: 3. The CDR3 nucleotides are TGTGCCTGGAGTTGGACTAGCGGGTCCAATGAGCAGTTCTTC. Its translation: CAWSWTSGSNEQFF.

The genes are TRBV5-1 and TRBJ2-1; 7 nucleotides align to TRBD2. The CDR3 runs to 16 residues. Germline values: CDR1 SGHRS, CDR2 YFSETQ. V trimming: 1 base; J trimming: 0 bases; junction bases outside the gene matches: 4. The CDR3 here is CASSLPLAGSYNEQFF. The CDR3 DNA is TGCGCCAGCAGCTTGCCCTTAGCGGGCTCCTACAATGAGCAGTTCTTC.

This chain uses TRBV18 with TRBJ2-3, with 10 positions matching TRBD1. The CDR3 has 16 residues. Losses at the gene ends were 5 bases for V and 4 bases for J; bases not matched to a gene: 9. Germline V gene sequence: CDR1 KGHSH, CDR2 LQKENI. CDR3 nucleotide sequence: TGTGCCAGCTCATACACGACAGGGGGCGGGTCAGATACGCAGTATTTT. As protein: CASSYTTGGGSDTQYF.

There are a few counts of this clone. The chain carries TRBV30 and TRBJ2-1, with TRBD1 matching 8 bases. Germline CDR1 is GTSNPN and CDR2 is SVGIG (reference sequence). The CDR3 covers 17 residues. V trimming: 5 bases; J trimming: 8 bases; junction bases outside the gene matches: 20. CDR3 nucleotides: TGTGCCTGGGAGAGACGTTACAAGGGACAGGTAAACGATGAGCAGTTCTTC. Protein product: CAWERRYKGQVNDEQFF.

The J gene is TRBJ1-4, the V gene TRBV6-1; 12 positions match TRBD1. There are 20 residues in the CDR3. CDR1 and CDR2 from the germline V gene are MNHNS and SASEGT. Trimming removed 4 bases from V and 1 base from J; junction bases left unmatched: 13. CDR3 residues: CASSGASGTGGVGTNEKLFF. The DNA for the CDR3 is TGTGCCAGCAGTGGCGCTTCCGGGACAGGGGGCGTCGGAACTAATGAAAAACTGTTTTTT.

CDR3 sequence: CASSPIIAGAGEQYF. DNA of the CDR3: TGTGCCAGCAGTCCCATCATAGCGGGGGCAGGCGAGCAGTACTTC. V and J are TRBV27 and TRBJ2-7; 9 bases map to TRBD2. CDR1 is MNHEY and CDR2 is SMNVEV in the germline V gene (reference sequence). This CDR3 has 15 residues. V shed 5 bases, J shed 6 bases, and the junction held 11 bases outside the gene matches.

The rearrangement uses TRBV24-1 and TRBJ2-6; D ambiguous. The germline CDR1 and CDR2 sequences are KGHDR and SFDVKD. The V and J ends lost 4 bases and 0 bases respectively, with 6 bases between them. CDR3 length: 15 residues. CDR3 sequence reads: CATSDPGSGANVLTF. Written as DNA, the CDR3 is TGTGCCACCAGTGACCCCGGCTCTGGGGCCAACGTCCTGACTTTC.

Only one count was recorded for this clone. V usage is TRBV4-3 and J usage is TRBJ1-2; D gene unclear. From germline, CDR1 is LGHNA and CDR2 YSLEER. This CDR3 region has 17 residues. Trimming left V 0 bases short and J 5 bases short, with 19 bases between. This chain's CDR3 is CASSQDYEAVFDYGYTF. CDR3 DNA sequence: TGCGCCAGCAGCCAAGATTACGAGGCAGTTTTTGATTATGGCTACACCTTC.

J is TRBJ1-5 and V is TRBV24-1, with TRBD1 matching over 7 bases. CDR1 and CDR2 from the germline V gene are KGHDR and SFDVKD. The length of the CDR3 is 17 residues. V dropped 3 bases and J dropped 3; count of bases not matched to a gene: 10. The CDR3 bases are TGTGCCACCAGTGATACCCCCGGGACAGCGGTCAATCAGCCCCAGCATTTT. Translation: CATSDTPGTAVNQPQHF.

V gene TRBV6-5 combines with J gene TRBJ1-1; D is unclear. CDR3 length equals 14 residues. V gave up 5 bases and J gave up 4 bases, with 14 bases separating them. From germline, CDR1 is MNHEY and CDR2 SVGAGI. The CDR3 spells CASSLGYRGTEAFF. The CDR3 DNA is TGTGCCAGCAGTCTAGGGTACCGGGGCACTGAAGCTTTCTTT.